This note documents a single T cell receptor (beta chain) sequence. What it binds is not known. This specimen belongs to a study of OX40 agonist ivuxolimab in advanced cancers. The study, taken as a whole, reports: The specificity for antigen of the expanded peripheral T cells was not determined. Some patients who did not respond also had low normalized T-cell clonal expansion.

In germline, CDR1 is SGHAT, CDR2 FQNNGV. The CDR3 extends over 16 amino acids. V was pared by 1 base and J by 0 bases, with 9 bases between. Here immunoSEQ multiplex PCR was the method, and the copy in TCRdb shows in-frame clones only, minus some. The sample shows about 58,000 clones, over 70% of them seen only once. This specimen consisted of CD4+ or CD8+ T cells sorted from blood, obtained in a trial of the OX40 agonist ivuxolimab. The chain combines TRBV11-2 with TRBJ2-2; the D is unclear. The sequence was obtained from an adult with an advanced solid tumor such as melanoma, head and neck, liver or kidney cancer. CDR3 sequence: CASSLVSNANTGELFF. CDR3 in DNA: TGTGCCAGCAGCTTAGTCAGCAACGCGAACACCGGGGAGCTGTTTTTT. Together with reference TRBV11-2 and TRBJ2-2, the CDR3 gives the full variable domain: EAGVAQSPRYKIIEKRQSVAFWCNPISGHATLYWYQQILGQGPKLLIQFQNNGVVDDSQLPKDRFSAERLKGVDSTLKIQPAKLEDSAVYLCASSLVSNANTGELFFGEGSRLTVL.